The clone carrying this TCR beta chain was found many times. The antigen remains unidentified. The CDR3 has 16 amino acids. V was clipped by 3 bases and J by 4 bases; unmatched bases: 4. The germline V gene encodes CDR1 SGHRS and CDR2 YFSETQ. TCR beta libraries were built with iRepertoire HTBI primers and Arm-PCR of CDR3 regions. Each CDR3 protein is one row after TCRdb ran MiXCR on the multiplex PCR reads. The sample holds about 540,000 distinct CDR3 sequences; around an eighth are singletons and the top ten take 10%. The sample is drawn from a study of regulatory T cells in long-lasting Graves disease. Overall study findings and caveats: TRBV28, TRBJ1-2 and TRBJ2-5 were favored in persistent disease.

This sample's time point: newly diagnosed GD, antithyroid drugs for less than 3 months. RNA extracted from PBMCs served as the sequencing template. One endocrinology department in Xi'an, China, was where patients came from. Staff drew nine milliliters of peripheral blood into EDTA tubes. This sample also belongs to another study, concerning T cells in Graves' hyperthyroidism and ophthalmopathy.

V usage is TRBV5-1 and J usage is TRBJ2-3, with 14 bases identical to TRBD2. Material: peripheral blood mononuclear cells (PBMCs), obtained at new diagnosis, from a patient treated with antithyroid drugs. This receptor was taken from a man younger than 45 with Graves disease. The CDR3 bases are TGCGCCAGCAGCTCGGGACTAGCGGGAGTTGCAGATACGCAGTATTTT. It is translated as CASSSGLAGVADTQYF.